This T cell receptor (beta chain) was documented in a study of cytomegalovirus exposure and HLA in healthy donors. About this clone: The germline gene is not matched at one end of the junction; a read error may be the cause.

With 60 Vbeta and 13 Jbeta primers, the PCR was carried out. Sequenced by immunoSEQ multiplex PCR; TCRdb stores in-frame clones only, minus some. The sample includes approximately 150,000 clones, 70% to 85% of them seen just once. Sequenced sample: PBMCs. The sequence derives from a woman aged 25-40 years in good health and CMV-seropositive.

This CDR3 is CASSLAAPNEQFF. In nucleotides, the CDR3 is TGTGCCAGCAGCCTAGCGGCCCCAAATGAGCAGTTCTTC. The chain employs TRBV7-2 and TRBJ2-1; TRBD2 agrees at 7 bases. Germline V gene data show CDR1 as SGHTA and CDR2 as FQGNSA. This CDR3 spans 13 amino acids. Full variable domain (rest looked up from reference TRBV7-2 and TRBJ2-1): GAGVSQSPSNKVTEKGKDVELRCDPISGHTALYWYRQSLGQGLEFLIYFQGNSAPDKSGLPSDRFSAERTGGSVSTLTIQRTQQEDSAVYLCASSLAAPNEQFFGPGTRLTVL.